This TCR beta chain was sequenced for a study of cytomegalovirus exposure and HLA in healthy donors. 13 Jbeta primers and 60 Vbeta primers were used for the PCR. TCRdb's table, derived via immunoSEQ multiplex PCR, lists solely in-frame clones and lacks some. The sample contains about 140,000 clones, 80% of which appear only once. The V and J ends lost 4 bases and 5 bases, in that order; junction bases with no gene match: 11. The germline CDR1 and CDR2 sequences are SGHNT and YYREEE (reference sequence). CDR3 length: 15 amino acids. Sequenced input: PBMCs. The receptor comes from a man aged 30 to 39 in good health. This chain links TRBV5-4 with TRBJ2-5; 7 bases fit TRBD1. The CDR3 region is CASSTRQGTGETQYF. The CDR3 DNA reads TGTGCCAGCAGCACAAGACAGGGAACGGGGGAGACCCAGTACTTC.